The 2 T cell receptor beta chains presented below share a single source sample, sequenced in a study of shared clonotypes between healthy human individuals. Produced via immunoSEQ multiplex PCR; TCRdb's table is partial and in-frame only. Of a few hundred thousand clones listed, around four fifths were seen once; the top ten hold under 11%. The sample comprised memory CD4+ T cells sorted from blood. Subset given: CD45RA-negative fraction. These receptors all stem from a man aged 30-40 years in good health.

In DNA, the CDR3 is TGTGCCAGCAAGGCACAGGGGGCTTATGAGCAGTTCTTC. Translated: CASKAQGAYEQFF. This rearrangement joins TRBV27 to TRBJ2-1, with 9 bases aligning to TRBD1. Per the germline V gene, CDR1 is MNHEY and CDR2 is SMNVEV (reference sequence). V trimming: 7 bases; J trimming: 8 bases; junction bases outside the gene matches: 6. The CDR3 sequence is 13 residues long.

CDR3 in DNA: TGTGCCAGCAGAGAAAATACGCGGGCTGGGGGGGAGACCCAGTACTTC. This encodes CASRENTRAGGETQYF. This rearrangement joins TRBV13 to TRBJ2-5; D perhaps matches TRBD2 (6 bases). Deletions cut 6 bases from V and 5 bases from J, with 22 bases between. This CDR3 has 16 amino acids. Germline V lookup: CDR1 PRHDT, CDR2 FYEKMQ (reference sequence).